The T cell receptor beta chain under discussion was sequenced for a study of blood T cell repertoires in COVID-19. About the study: Acute and convalescent COVID-19 specimens originated in the United States, Italy and Spain.

Germline assignment: CDR1 MDHEN and CDR2 SYDVKM. CDR3 length: 12 residues. V lost 7 bases and J lost 6, with 12 bases in between. Authors' data handling: The assay estimated nucleated cells by amplifying reference gene primers. Using immunoSEQ multiplex PCR, the repertoire was profiled, and TCRdb retains in-frame clones only, with some absent. V and J calls and clone size follow that table, whereas D and trimming were derived from the DNA. The table shows about 300,000 clones, with 85% occurring only once. Study members were between about 18 and 95 years old and lived in 24 US regions. A COVID-19 case was met by exposed participants within 2 weeks before study entry.

The V gene is TRBV28, the J gene TRBJ1-2; D might be TRBD1 (6 bases). This TCR derives from a woman aged 25-40 years who had been exposed to COVID-19. The source material was PBMCs or T cells enriched from blood (not recorded which). CDR3 protein: CASTRGVDGYTF. The CDR3 DNA reads TGTGCCAGCACCAGGGGAGTCGATGGCTACACCTTC.